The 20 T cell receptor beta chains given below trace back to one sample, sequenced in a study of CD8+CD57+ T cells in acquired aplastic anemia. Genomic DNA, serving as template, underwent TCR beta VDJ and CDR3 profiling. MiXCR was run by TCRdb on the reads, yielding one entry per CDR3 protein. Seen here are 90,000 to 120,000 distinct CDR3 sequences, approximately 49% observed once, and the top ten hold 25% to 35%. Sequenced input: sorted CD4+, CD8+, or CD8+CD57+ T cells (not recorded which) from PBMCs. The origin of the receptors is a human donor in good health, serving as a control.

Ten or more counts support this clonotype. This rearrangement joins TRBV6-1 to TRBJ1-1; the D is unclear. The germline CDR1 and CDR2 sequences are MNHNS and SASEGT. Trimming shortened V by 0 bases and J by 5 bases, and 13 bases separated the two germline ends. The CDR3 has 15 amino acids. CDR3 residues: CASSEATPSRTEAFF. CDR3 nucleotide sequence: TGTGCCAGCAGTGAAGCGACTCCTTCGAGGACTGAAGCTTTCTTT.

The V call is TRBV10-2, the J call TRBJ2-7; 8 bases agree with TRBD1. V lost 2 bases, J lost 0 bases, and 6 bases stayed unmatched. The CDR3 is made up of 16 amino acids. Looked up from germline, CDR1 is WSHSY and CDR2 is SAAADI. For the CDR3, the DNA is TGCGCCAGCAGTGAGCTAGAACAGGGGGTCTCCTACGAGCAGTACTTC. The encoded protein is CASSELEQGVSYEQYF.

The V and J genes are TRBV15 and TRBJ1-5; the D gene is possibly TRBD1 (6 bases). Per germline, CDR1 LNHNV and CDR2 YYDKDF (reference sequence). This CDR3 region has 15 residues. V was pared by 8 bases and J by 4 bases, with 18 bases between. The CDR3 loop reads CATSTQAGANQPQHF. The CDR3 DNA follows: TGTGCCACCTCGACTCAAGCAGGGGCAAATCAGCCCCAGCATTTT.

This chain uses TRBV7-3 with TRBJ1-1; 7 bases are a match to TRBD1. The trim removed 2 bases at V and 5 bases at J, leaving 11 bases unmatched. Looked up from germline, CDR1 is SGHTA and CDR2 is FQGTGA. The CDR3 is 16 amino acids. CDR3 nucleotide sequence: TGTGCCAGCAGCTTAGTAGGGGGCGCACGAAAGACTGAAGCTTTCTTT. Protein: CASSLVGGARKTEAFF.

CDR3 sequence: CAIRGIGTDTQYF. The CDR3 DNA is TGTGCCATCAGAGGAATTGGCACAGATACGCAGTATTTT. The chain combines TRBV10-3 with TRBJ2-3; D unclear. V lost 6 bases and J 1 base, leaving 8 bases between the germline ends. The CDR3 has 13 amino acids. CDR1 and CDR2 from the germline V gene are ENHRY and SYGVKD.

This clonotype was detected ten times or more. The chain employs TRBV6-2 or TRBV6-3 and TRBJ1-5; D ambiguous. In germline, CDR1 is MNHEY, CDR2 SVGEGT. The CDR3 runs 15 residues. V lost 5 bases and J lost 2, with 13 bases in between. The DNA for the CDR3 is TGTGCCAGCAGTGGTAGCCACAGTGGCAATCAGCCCCAGCATTTT. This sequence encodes CASSGSHSGNQPQHF.

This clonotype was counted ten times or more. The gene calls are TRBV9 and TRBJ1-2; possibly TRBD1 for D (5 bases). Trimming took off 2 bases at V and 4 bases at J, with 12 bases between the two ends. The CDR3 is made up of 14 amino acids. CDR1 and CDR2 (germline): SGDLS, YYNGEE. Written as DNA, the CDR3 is TGTGCCAGCAGCGTGGGGGGAGGGACCTATGGCTACACCTTC. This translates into CASSVGGGTYGYTF.

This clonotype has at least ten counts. CDR3 DNA: TGTGCCAGTAGTTCGGACAGGGGGCAGATCTATGGCTACACCTTC. This encodes CASSSDRGQIYGYTF. The chain employs TRBV19 and TRBJ1-2; 11 nucleotides agree with TRBD1. This CDR3 comprises 15 residues. Germline V gene sequence: CDR1 LNHDA, CDR2 SQIVND (reference sequence). The V and J ends lost 5 bases and 4 bases, in that order; junction bases with no gene match: 6.

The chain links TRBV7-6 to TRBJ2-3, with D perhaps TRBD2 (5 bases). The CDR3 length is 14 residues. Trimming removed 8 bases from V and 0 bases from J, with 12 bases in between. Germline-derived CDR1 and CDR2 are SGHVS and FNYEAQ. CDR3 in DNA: TGTGCCAGCGGAGCGGCCCTTAGCACAGATACGCAGTATTTT. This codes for CASGAALSTDTQYF.

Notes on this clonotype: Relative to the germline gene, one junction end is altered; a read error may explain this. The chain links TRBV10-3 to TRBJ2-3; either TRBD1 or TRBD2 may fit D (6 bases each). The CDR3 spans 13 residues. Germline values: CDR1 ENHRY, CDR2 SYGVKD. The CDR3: CAIRRGATDAQYF. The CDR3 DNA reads TGTGCCATCCGAAGGGGGGCCACAGATGCGCAGTATTTT.

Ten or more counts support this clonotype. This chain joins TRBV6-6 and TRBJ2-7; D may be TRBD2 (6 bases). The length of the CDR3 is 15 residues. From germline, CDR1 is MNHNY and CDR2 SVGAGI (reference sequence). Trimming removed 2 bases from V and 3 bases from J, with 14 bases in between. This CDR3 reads CASSYAPGLIYEQYF. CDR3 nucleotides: TGTGCCAGCAGTTACGCCCCGGGACTGATCTACGAGCAGTACTTC.

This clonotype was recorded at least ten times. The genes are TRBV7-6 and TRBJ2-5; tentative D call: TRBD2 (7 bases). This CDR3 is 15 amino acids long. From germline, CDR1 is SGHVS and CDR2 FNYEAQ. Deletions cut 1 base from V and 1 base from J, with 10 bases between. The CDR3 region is CASSLGGGPQETQYF. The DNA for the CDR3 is TGTGCCAGCAGCTTAGGCGGGGGCCCCCAAGAGACCCAGTACTTC.

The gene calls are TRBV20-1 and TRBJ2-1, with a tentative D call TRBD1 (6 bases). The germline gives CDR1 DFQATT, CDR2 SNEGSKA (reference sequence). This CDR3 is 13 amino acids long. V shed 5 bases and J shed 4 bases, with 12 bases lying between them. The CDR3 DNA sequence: TGCAGTGCTGGCAGGGGTTGGTACAATGAGCAGTTCTTC. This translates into CSAGRGWYNEQFF.

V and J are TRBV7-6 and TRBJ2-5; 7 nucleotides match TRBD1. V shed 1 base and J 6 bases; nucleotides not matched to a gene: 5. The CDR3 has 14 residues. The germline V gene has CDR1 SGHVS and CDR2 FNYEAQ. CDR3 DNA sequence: TGTGCCAGCAGCTTAGGGCAGGGGGTAAAGACCCAGTACTTC. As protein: CASSLGQGVKTQYF. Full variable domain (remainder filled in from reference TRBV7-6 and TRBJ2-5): GAGVSQSPRYKVTKRGQDVALRCDPISGHVSLYWYRQALGQGPEFLTYFNYEAQQDKSGLPNDRFSAERPEGSISTLTIQRTEQRDSAMYRCASSLGQGVKTQYFGPGTRLLVL.

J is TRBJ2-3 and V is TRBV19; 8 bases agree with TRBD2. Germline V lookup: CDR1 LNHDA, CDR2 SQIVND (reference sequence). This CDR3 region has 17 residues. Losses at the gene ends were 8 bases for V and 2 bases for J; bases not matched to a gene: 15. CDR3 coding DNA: TGTGCCAGTGGGGAGGCGGGGGGCCACCCTGTCACAGATACGCAGTATTTT. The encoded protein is CASGEAGGHPVTDTQYF.

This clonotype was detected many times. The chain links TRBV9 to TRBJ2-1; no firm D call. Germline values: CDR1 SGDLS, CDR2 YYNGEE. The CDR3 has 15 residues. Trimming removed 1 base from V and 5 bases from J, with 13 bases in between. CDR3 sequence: CASSVFNSDHNEQFF. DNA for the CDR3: TGTGCCAGCAGCGTATTTAATTCAGACCACAATGAGCAGTTCTTC.

The CDR3 DNA is TGTGCCAGCAGCGTCGGGACACTACCAAATCAGCCCCAGCATTTT. As protein: CASSVGTLPNQPQHF. The chain has TRBV9 and TRBJ1-5, with a weak D call TRBD1 (6 bases). The V end was cut by 2 bases, the J end by 4 bases, with 13 bases between. This CDR3 is built from 15 residues. CDR1 and CDR2 (germline): SGDLS, YYNGEE.

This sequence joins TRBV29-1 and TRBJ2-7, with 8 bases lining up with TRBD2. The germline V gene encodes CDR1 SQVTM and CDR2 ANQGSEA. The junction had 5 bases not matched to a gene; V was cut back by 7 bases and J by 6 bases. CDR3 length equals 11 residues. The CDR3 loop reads CSAGGASEQYF. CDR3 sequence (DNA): TGCAGCGCCGGGGGGGCCTCCGAGCAGTACTTC.

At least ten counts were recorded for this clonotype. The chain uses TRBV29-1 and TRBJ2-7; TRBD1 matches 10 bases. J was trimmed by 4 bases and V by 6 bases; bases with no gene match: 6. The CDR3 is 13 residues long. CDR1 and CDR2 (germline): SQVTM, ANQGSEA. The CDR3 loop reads CSVGTGDTYEQYF. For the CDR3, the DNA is TGCAGCGTCGGGACAGGGGACACTTACGAGCAGTACTTC.

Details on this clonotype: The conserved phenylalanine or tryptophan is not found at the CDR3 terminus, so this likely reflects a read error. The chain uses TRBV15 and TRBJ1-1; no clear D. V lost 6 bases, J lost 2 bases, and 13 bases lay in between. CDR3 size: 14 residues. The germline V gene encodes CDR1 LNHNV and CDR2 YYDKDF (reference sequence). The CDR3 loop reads CATRKKTDNTEAFL. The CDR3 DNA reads TGTGCCACCAGAAAGAAGACGGACAACACTGAAGCTTTCCTT.